This T cell receptor (beta chain) stems from a study of cytomegalovirus exposure and HLA in healthy donors. Details on this clone: The antigen remains unidentified.

Trimming removed 3 bases at V and 6 bases at J, with 8 bases between. Germline V gives CDR1 SNHLY, CDR2 FYNNEI. The CDR3 has 12 amino acids. General study points: Investigators reported some 150 TCR beta chains as tied to cytomegalovirus. Common viral pathogens seemed to be connected with several of the most significant clusters, according to a later analysis. Owing to their indistinguishability, certain V segments, notably TRBV6-2 and TRBV6-3, were excluded.

The PCR used 60 Vbeta and 13 Jbeta primers. Sequencing was performed with immunoSEQ multiplex PCR; in TCRdb, only in-frame clones are kept and a portion is missing. The sample shows some 200,000 clones, just under 85% of them seen only once. Sequenced input: PBMCs. This sequence joins TRBV2 and TRBJ1-2, with D maybe TRBD1 (5 bases). The sequence derives from a woman in her thirties or forties in good health and CMV-seronegative. CDR3 protein: CASSEAGNGYTF. For the CDR3, the DNA is TGTGCCAGCAGTGAGGCAGGGAATGGCTACACCTTC. Together with reference TRBV2 and TRBJ1-2, the CDR3 gives the full variable domain: EPEVTQTPSHQVTQMGQEVILRCVPISNHLYFYWYRQILGQKVEFLVSFYNNEISEKSEIFDDQFSVERPDGSNFTLKIRSTKLEDSAMYFCASSEAGNGYTFGSGTRLTVV.